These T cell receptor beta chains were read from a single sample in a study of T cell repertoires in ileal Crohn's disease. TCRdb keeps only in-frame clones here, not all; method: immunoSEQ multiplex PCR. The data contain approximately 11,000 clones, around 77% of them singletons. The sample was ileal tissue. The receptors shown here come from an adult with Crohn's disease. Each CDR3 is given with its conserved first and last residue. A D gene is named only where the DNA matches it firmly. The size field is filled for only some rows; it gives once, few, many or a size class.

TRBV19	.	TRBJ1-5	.	CASSINHSNQPQHF	TGTGCCAGTAGTATAAATCATAGCAATCAGCCCCAGCATTTT
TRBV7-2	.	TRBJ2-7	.	CASSRGLSRGEQYF	TGTGCCAGCAGCCGCGGGTTGAGCCGGGGCGAGCAGTACTTC
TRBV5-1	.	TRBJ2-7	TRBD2	CASREASGIYEQYF	TGCGCCAGCAGGGAGGCTAGCGGGATATACGAGCAGTACTTC
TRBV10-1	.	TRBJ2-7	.	CASSEFSGEQYF	TGCGCCAGCAGTGAATTTTCGGGAGAGCAGTACTTC
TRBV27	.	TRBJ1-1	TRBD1	CASSRNRGETEAFF	TGTGCCAGCAGTCGAAACAGGGGTGAGACTGAAGCTTTCTTT
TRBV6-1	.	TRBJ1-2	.	CASSLGFANYGYTF	TGTGCCAGCAGCTTGGGCTTTGCAAACTATGGCTACACCTTC
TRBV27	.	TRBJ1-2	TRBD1	CASSLGGTGNYGYTF	TGTGCCAGCAGTTTAGGGGGGACAGGGAACTATGGCTACACCTTC
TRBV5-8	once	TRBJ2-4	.	CASSYRMPPDIQYF	TGTGCCAGCAGCTACCGTATGCCTCCGGACATTCAGTACTTC
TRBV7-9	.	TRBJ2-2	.	CASSNGGDTGELFF	TGTGCCAGCTCTAACGGGGGAGACACCGGGGAGCTGTTTTTT
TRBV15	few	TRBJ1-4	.	CATSGEGTTVATNEKLFF	TGTGCCACCAGCGGGGAGGGGACTACGGTTGCAACTAATGAAAAACTGTTTTTT
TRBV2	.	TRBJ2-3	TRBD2	CASSGGASGSRTDTQYF	TGTGCCAGCAGTGGGGGGGCTAGCGGGAGTCGGACAGATACGCAGTATTTT
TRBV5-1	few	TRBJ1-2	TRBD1	CASSNGQGNGYTF	TGCGCCAGCAGCAACGGACAGGGAAACGGCTACACCTTC
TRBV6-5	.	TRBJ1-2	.	CASSQQPGYGYTF	TGTGCCAGCAGTCAACAGCCGGGGTATGGCTACACCTTC
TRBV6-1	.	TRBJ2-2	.	CASSEEWGGAAGELFF	TGTGCCAGCAGTGAAGAGTGGGGGGGCGCTGCCGGGGAGCTGTTTTTT
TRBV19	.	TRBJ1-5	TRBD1	CASSIVRDRLFNQPQHF	TGTGCCAGTAGTATAGTCAGGGACAGGCTATTCAATCAGCCCCAGCATTTT
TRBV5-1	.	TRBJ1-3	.	CASSTTPGGVIGNTIYF	TGCGCCAGCAGCACGACCCCGGGAGGGGTTATAGGGAACACCATATATTTT
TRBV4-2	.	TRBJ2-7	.	CASSQEEEVSYEQYF	TGTGCCAGCAGCCAAGAGGAGGAGGTTTCCTACGAGCAGTACTTC
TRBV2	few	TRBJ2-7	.	CASRPTYEQYF	TGTGCCAGCAGACCGACTTACGAGCAGTACTTC
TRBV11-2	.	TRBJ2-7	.	CASSSRHIYEQYF	TGTGCCAGCAGCTCCCGACACATCTACGAGCAGTACTTC
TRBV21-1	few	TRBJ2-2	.	CASSKVGEGLAYTGELFF	TGTGCCAGCAGCAAAGTCGGGGAGGGACTAGCGTACACCGGGGAGCTGTTTTTT
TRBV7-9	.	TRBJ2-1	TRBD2	CASSKGSGRTGREFF	TGTGCCAGCAGCAAAGGGAGCGGGAGGACCGGTAGAGAGTTCTTC
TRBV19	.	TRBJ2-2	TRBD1	CASRLMDRSVGELFF	TGTGCCAGTAGGTTGATGGACAGGTCCGTCGGGGAGCTGTTTTTT
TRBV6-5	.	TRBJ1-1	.	CASSRGGGVNTEAFF	TGTGCCAGCAGTAGGGGAGGGGGAGTTAACACTGAAGCTTTCTTT
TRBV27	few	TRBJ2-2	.	CASSFFRAGELFF	TGTGCCAGCAGTTTTTTCCGGGCCGGGGAGCTGTTTTTT
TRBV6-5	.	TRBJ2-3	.	CASSYSSGSSDTQYF	TGTGCCAGCAGTTACTCATCCGGGAGCAGCGATACGCAGTATTTT
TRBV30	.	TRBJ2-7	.	CAWRQTSSYEQYF	TGTGCCTGGAGACAGACGAGCTCCTACGAGCAGTACTTC
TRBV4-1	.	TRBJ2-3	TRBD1	CASSHLDRGLADTQYF	TGCGCCAGCAGCCACCTCGACAGGGGGCTAGCAGATACGCAGTATTTT
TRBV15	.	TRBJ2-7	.	CATSREYGQSYEQYF	TGTGCCACCAGCAGAGAGTACGGACAATCCTACGAGCAGTACTTC
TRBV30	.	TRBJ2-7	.	CAWSVSDEQYF	TGTGCCTGGAGTGTTAGCGACGAGCAGTACTTC
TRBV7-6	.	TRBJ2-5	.	CASSGPTQYF	TGTGCCAGCAGCGGCCCCACCCAGTACTTC
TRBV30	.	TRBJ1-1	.	CAWVKGGKAFF	TGTGCCTGGGTTAAGGGGGGGAAAGCTTTCTTC
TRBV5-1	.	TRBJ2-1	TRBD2	CASSLDPSGSLNEQFF	TGCGCCAGCAGCTTGGATCCTAGCGGGAGTCTGAATGAGCAGTTCTTC
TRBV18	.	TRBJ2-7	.	CASSPQTRGICEQYF	TGTGCCAGCTCACCACAGACTAGAGGGATTTGCGAGCAGTACTTC
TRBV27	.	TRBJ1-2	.	CASSAWASDGYGYTF	TGTGCCAGCAGTGCATGGGCCTCTGACGGCTATGGCTACACCTTC
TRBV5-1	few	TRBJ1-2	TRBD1	CASSSIQGPTLYGYTF	TGCGCCAGCAGCTCTATACAGGGGCCTACTCTCTATGGCTACACCTTC
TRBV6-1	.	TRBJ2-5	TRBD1	CASSRDSHETQYF	TGTGCCAGCAGTAGGGACAGCCATGAGACCCAGTACTTC
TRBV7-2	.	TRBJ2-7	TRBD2	CASSSVERESYEQYF	TGTGCCAGCAGCTCGGTAGAGCGGGAGTCTTACGAGCAGTACTTC
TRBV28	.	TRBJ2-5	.	CASSSHRRGKTQYF	TGTGCCAGCAGTTCACACAGGAGAGGAAAGACCCAGTACTTC
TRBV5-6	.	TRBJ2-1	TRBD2	CASSFRTSGRKVVSEQFF	TGTGCCAGCAGCTTCAGGACTAGCGGGAGAAAGGTGGTAAGTGAGCAGTTCTTC
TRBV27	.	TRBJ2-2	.	CASSSLLRGRGANTGELFF	TGTGCCAGCAGTTCCCTCTTGAGGGGCAGGGGGGCGAACACCGGGGAGCTGTTTTTT
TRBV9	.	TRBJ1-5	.	CASSVDRTRNQPQHF	TGTGCCAGCAGCGTAGACAGAACCCGAAATCAGCCCCAGCATTTT
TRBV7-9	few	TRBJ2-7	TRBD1	CASSGDRGTYEQYF	TGTGCCAGCAGCGGGGACAGGGGCACCTACGAGCAGTACTTC
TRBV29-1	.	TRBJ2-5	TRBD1	CSGLTGGEETQYF	TGCAGCGGTCTTACAGGGGGCGAGGAGACCCAGTACTTC
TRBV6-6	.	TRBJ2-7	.	CASSYRSDSPTYEQYF	TGTGCCAGCAGTTACCGTTCCGACAGCCCTACCTACGAGCAGTACTTC
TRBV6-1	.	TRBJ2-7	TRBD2	CASSEAEAGAQYF	TGTGCCAGCAGTGAAGCTGAAGCGGGAGCGCAGTACTTC
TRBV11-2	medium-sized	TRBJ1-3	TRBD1	CASSPSGTVSGNTIYF	TGTGCCAGCAGCCCTTCCGGGACAGTCTCTGGAAACACCATATATTTT
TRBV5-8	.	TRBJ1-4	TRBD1	CASSFGTVNEKLFF	TGTGCCAGCAGCTTTGGGACAGTTAATGAAAAACTGTTTTTT
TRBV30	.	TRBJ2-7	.	CAWSIGQPYEQYF	TGTGCCTGGAGTATAGGACAGCCCTACGAGCAGTACTTC
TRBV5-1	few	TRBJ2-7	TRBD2	CASSLTGGEQYF	TGCGCCAGCAGCCTGACGGGGGGGGAGCAGTACTTC
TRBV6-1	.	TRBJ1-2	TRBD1	CASSPWTGAIYGYTF	TGTGCCAGCAGTCCGTGGACAGGAGCCATCTATGGCTACACCTTC
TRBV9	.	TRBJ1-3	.	CASSVGYAGGNTIYF	TGTGCCAGCAGCGTAGGCTACGCGGGTGGAAACACCATATATTTT
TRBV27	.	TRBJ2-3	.	CASGSWKGRGTDTQYF	TGTGCCAGCGGGAGTTGGAAAGGACGGGGGACAGATACGCAGTATTTT
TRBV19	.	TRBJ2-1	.	CASSMEEGSSNEQFF	TGTGCCAGTAGTATGGAGGAGGGATCGAGCAATGAGCAGTTCTTC
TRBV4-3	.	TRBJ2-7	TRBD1	CASSQGQGEADEQYF	TGCGCCAGCAGCCAAGGACAGGGTGAAGCCGACGAGCAGTACTTC